This TCR beta chain was recovered during a study of blood T cell repertoires in COVID-19 (dated by TCRdb to the early 2020s). Regarding the complete study: The collaborator samples originated in the United States, Italy and Spain and spanned the acute and convalescent phases of COVID-19. The sample metadata nearly always contained a de-identified subject ID, COVID-19 status, age in years and sex. Deeply sampled blood TCRbeta repertoires from subjects exposed to, actively infected with, or recovered from COVID-19 were included in the dataset. The repertoires were released in a freely available public database meant as a resource for research on the immune response to SARS-CoV-2. Samples were obtained from the ongoing ImmuneRACE study (first 160 participants) and from about 1,300 subjects provided by 6 global collaborators. The material from the prospective study consisted of cDNA or gDNA derived from T cells, B-cell-depleted T cells, or PBMCs. Where available, HLA class I and class II types were taken from metadata supplied by the sample provider and were not determined by assay-based typing. Overall study results and their limits: How much clinical and demographic metadata was included differed by source and by participant, and the metadata was provided uncurated.

Including cysteine and phenylalanine, the CDR3 has 16 amino acids. Only the CDR3 DNA is retained, 48 bases long and in frame from the first base. For CDR1 and CDR2, the germline V gene (reference sequence) lists MNHNY and SVGAGI. V is shortened by 5 bases, J by 4 bases, and the region joining them spans 18 bases. As for this clone: It lacks a known antigen. The sample holds no much larger clone one base away, and base qualities are not on file.

In the prospective study, participants were roughly 18 to 100 years old, resided in 24 geographic areas of the United States, and were enrolled through a virtual design. In the prospective study, cohorts were assigned on the basis of participant-reported clinical history obtained from a screening survey and a study questionnaire. Recovered participants in ImmuneRACE Cohort 3 were defined by two consecutive negative NP/OP PCR tests, clearance by a healthcare professional, or resolution of symptoms. Each participant in the prospective study had whole blood, serum and a nasopharyngeal or oropharyngeal swab collected by mobile phlebotomists. Prospective study participants could optionally give additional blood draws and questionnaires over an approximately two-month period. Before DNA extraction, blood samples from the prospective study were shipped at room temperature or frozen. The immunoSEQ Assay, a bias-controlled multiplex PCR, was used to amplify TCRbeta CDR3 regions from genomic DNA. The published analysis was carried out like this. Nucleated cell counts per sample were estimated from amplification of reference gene primers within the assay. Sequence reads were collapsed and filtered to measure the absolute abundance of every unique TCRbeta CDR3 rearrangement. For each sample, productive Simpson clonality was calculated as the square root of Simpson's diversity index across productive rearrangements. Imported from immuneACCESS, the table was reduced by TCRdb to in-frame sequences with V and J called. These copies leave out some clones; in studies compared against another copy, an unresolved V gene accounts for under half, and the cause of the remainder is not known. V, J and clone size are those of that table, while D and trimming were read from the DNA. The sample data list about 180,000 clones, and 80% to 90% of these were observed just once. More than 8.5% of the sample goes to the ten largest clones.

Sequenced input: PBMCs or T cells enriched from blood (not recorded which). The sequence links TRBV6-6 to TRBJ2-1; TRBD1 is perhaps the D gene, given 7 matching bases. The origin of this receptor is a young woman who had recovered from COVID-19. The nucleotides are TGTGCCAGCAGTCTCGGGGCAGGGGGGTCTTACAATGAGCAGTTCTTC. Its amino acids are CASSLGAGGSYNEQFF.